The present T cell receptor beta chain was sequenced within a study of graft-versus-host responses after intestinal transplantation. Germline loops: CDR1 LNHNV, CDR2 YYDKDF (reference sequence). V was pared by 3 bases and J by 7 bases, with 21 bases between. The CDR3 is 16 amino acids. Measured with immunoSEQ multiplex PCR; TCRdb has only the in-frame clones, and not every one. Among about 59,000 clones listed, approximately 94% were seen once. For this clone: Its cognate antigen is unknown.

Overall study findings and caveats: In patients with graft-donor T cell macrochimerism, allograft graft-versus-host to host-versus-graft clonal ratios were high. The authors found GvH clones in recipient marrow, some appearing first in ileum or blood.

The source is a human donor who was the organ donor for an intestinal transplant. V is TRBV15 and J is TRBJ1-2; tentative D call: TRBD1 (5 bases). This sample comprised unstimulated CD4+ T cells sorted from spleen or lymph node cells, obtained before transplant. DNA of the CDR3: TGTGCCACCAGCAGTCCGTTAGAGGGGCCCCGCCCTGGCTACACCTTC. Protein product: CATSSPLEGPRPGYTF. Drawing the rest from reference TRBV15 and TRBJ1-2, the complete variable domain is DAMVIQNPRYQVTQFGKPVTLSCSQTLNHNVMYWYQQKSSQAPKLLFHYYDKDFNNEADTPDNFQSRRPNTSFCFLDIRSPGLGDTAMYLCATSSPLEGPRPGYTFGSGTRLTVV.